These 17 T cell receptor beta chains were sequenced from one sample in a study of cytomegalovirus exposure and HLA in healthy donors. Libraries were prepared by immunoSEQ multiplex PCR; TCRdb keeps only in-frame clonotypes and omits some of them. The profile shows about 240,000 clones, 75% to 90% of them singletons. Sequencing was performed on PBMCs. The receptors originated from a woman aged 25 to 45 in good health and CMV-seropositive.

The rearrangement uses TRBV18 and TRBJ2-1; D might be TRBD2 (5 bases). Trimming removed 2 bases at V and 2 bases at J, with 13 bases between. Germline values: CDR1 KGHSH, CDR2 LQKENI. This CDR3 region has 16 residues. This CDR3 is CASSPFSDPPYNEQFF. CDR3 DNA: TGTGCCAGCTCACCATTTAGCGACCCGCCCTACAATGAGCAGTTCTTC. Looking up the rest from reference TRBV18 and TRBJ2-1 gives the full variable domain: NAGVMQNPRHLVRRRGQEARLRCSPMKGHSHVYWYRQLPEEGLKFMVYLQKENIIDESGMPKERFSAEFPKEGPSILRIQQVVRGDSAAYFCASSPFSDPPYNEQFFGPGTRLTVL.

The chain is built from TRBV19 and TRBJ1-5, with 9 bases fitting TRBD1. This CDR3 is built from 17 residues. From germline, CDR1 is LNHDA and CDR2 SQIVND (reference sequence). V shed 1 base, J shed 2 bases, and the junction held 6 bases outside the gene matches. The CDR3 DNA reads as TGTGCCAGTAGTATAGGGGTTTGGGACAGGGGCAATCAGCCCCAGCATTTT. As protein: CASSIGVWDRGNQPQHF. Variable domain in full (rest from reference TRBV19 and TRBJ1-5): DGGITQSPKYLFRKEGQNVTLSCEQNLNHDAMYWYRQDPGQGLRLIYYSQIVNDFQKGDIAEGYSVSREKKESFPLTVTSAQKNPTAFYLCASSIGVWDRGNQPQHFGDGTRLSIL.

In this sample, this clone turned up a few times. The rearrangement joins TRBV7-9 to TRBJ2-5, with 12 positions matching TRBD2. The ends lost 3 bases at V and 1 base at J; junction bases unmatched: 0. Per the germline V gene, CDR1 is SEHNR and CDR2 is FQNEAQ (reference sequence). The CDR3 contains 15 residues. The CDR3 is CASSLGLAGQETQYF. The CDR3 DNA is TGTGCCAGCAGCTTGGGACTAGCGGGCCAAGAGACCCAGTACTTC.

The chain links TRBV15 to TRBJ2-3, with 10 nucleotides matching TRBD2. This CDR3 has 15 amino acids. J was trimmed by 3 bases and V by 3 bases; bases with no gene match: 3. Germline-derived CDR1 and CDR2 are LNHNV and YYDKDF (reference sequence). CDR3 in amino acids: CATSRGTSATDTQYF. Written as DNA, the CDR3 is TGTGCCACCAGCAGGGGGACTAGCGCGACAGATACGCAGTATTTT.

V gene TRBV7-9 combines with J gene TRBJ1-3, with D unclear. V lost 2 bases and J 2 bases, leaving 7 bases between the germline ends. CDR1 and CDR2 (germline): SEHNR, FQNEAQ (reference sequence). The CDR3 has 14 amino acids. CDR3 nucleotides: TGTGCCAGCAGCTTACTCAGTACTGGAAACACCATATATTTT. Translating gives CASSLLSTGNTIYF.

The chain has TRBV11-2 and TRBJ2-7; D remains unclear. V shed 4 bases and J shed 6 bases, with 16 bases lying between them. The CDR3 length is 14 residues. The germline V gene has CDR1 SGHAT and CDR2 FQNNGV. This CDR3 reads CASSSYMSVGEQYF. For the CDR3, the DNA is TGTGCCAGCAGCTCCTATATGTCGGTCGGCGAGCAGTACTTC.

The V and J genes are TRBV14 and TRBJ2-1; 8 bases agree with TRBD2. The CDR3 spans 16 residues. J gave up 8 bases and V 0 bases, and 9 bases lay outside the gene matches. Germline lookup yields CDR1 SGHDN and CDR2 FVKESK. CDR3 region: CASSQDQTGGLDEQFF. CDR3 coding DNA: TGTGCCAGCAGCCAAGACCAAACGGGAGGGCTGGATGAGCAGTTCTTC.

The chain carries TRBV2 and TRBJ2-1, with 11 bases matching TRBD2. Germline-derived CDR1 and CDR2 are SNHLY and FYNNEI. Trimming cost V 7 bases and J 6 bases; bases outside gene matches: 11. CDR3 size: 16 residues. CDR3 in DNA: TGTGCCAGCATCCAACTTAGCGGGAGGGCCTCCAATGAGCAGTTCTTC. This translates into CASIQLSGRASNEQFF.

The V gene is TRBV9, the J gene TRBJ2-1, with 13 nucleotides matching TRBD2. The CDR3 spans 16 residues. Trimming removed 0 bases from V and 8 bases from J; junction bases left unmatched: 5. Germline assignment: CDR1 SGDLS and CDR2 YYNGEE. The CDR3 coding sequence is TGTGCCAGCAGCGTAGAAGGGACTAGCGGGATTTATGAGCAGTTCTTC. It translates to CASSVEGTSGIYEQFF.

In this sample, this clone turned up a few times. V is TRBV6-4 and J is TRBJ2-2; the match to TRBD2 covers 7 bases. The CDR3 length is 17 residues. V shed 8 bases and J 5 bases; nucleotides not matched to a gene: 17. From germline, CDR1 is MRHNA and CDR2 SNTAGT. The CDR3 loop is CASPTHPSGVLTGELFF. The CDR3 nucleotides read TGTGCCAGCCCCACCCACCCTAGCGGAGTATTAACCGGGGAGCTGTTTTTT.

The gene calls are TRBV7-3 and TRBJ1-1; D unresolved. The CDR3 sequence is 14 residues long. The germline gives CDR1 SGHTA, CDR2 FQGTGA. V lost 0 bases and J lost 1, with 6 bases in between. The CDR3: CASSLTAGNTEAFF. In DNA form, the CDR3 reads TGTGCCAGCAGCTTAACCGCAGGGAACACTGAAGCTTTCTTT.

The V and J genes are TRBV5-1 and TRBJ1-1, with D unclear. Germline V gene data show CDR1 as SGHRS and CDR2 as YFSETQ. V was clipped by 0 bases and J by 0 bases, with 6 bases between them. This CDR3 contains 14 residues. The CDR3 bases are TGCGCCAGCAGCTTGGGGGCTATGAACACTGAAGCTTTCTTT. Translation gives CASSLGAMNTEAFF. The variable domain in full, with the rest retrieved from reference TRBV5-1 and TRBJ1-1, is KAGVTQTPRYLIKTRGQQVTLSCSPISGHRSVSWYQQTPGQGLQFLFEYFSETQRNKGNFPGRFSGRQFSNSRSEMNVSTLELGDSALYLCASSLGAMNTEAFFGQGTRLTVV.

The chain combines TRBV27 with TRBJ2-2; 9 bases are a match to TRBD2. The CDR3 runs 18 residues. CDR1 is MNHEY, CDR2 SMNVEV, per germline (reference sequence). With V trimmed by 2 bases and J by 6 bases, 13 bases remained unmatched. This chain's CDR3 is CASSLPSLLSGSPGELFF. Here the CDR3 DNA reads TGTGCCAGCAGTTTACCCAGCCTTCTTAGCGGGAGTCCCGGGGAGCTGTTTTTT.

CDR3 nucleotide sequence: TGTGCCAGCAGCTCGGGGACTAGCGGCCGCACAGATACGCAGTATTTT. It translates to CASSSGTSGRTDTQYF. The J gene is TRBJ2-3, the V gene TRBV7-3, with 11 nucleotides matching TRBD2. Trimming cost V 4 bases and J 1 base; bases outside gene matches: 4. Per germline, CDR1 SGHTA and CDR2 FQGTGA. The CDR3 has 16 amino acids.

CDR3 in amino acids: CASSSGQNYEQYF. CDR3 DNA: TGTGCCAGCAGCTCTGGACAGAACTACGAGCAGTACTTC. The V and J genes are TRBV5-4 and TRBJ2-7, with a weak D call TRBD1 (6 bases). V lost 3 bases and J 3 bases, leaving 10 bases between the germline ends. CDR1 is SGHNT, CDR2 YYREEE, per germline (reference sequence). The CDR3 has 13 residues.

The chain combines TRBV5-1 with TRBJ1-1; 7 bases agree with TRBD1. Germline CDR1 reads SGHRS; CDR2 reads YFSETQ. CDR3 length: 14 amino acids. The junction had 14 bases not matched to a gene; V was cut back by 5 bases and J by 10 bases. The CDR3 sequence is CASRRDSTSGVAFF. The CDR3 DNA reads TGCGCCAGCAGGAGGGACAGCACCTCGGGGGTAGCTTTCTTT.

This chain links TRBV5-1 with TRBJ2-1; TRBD2 aligns across 8 bases. The CDR3 is 18 amino acids. V trimming: 3 bases; J trimming: 0 bases; junction bases outside the gene matches: 11. Germline V lookup: CDR1 SGHRS, CDR2 YFSETQ. The DNA of the CDR3 is TGCGCCAGCAGCTCGGGCCTGTTAGCGGGAAACTCCTACAATGAGCAGTTCTTC. Translating it yields CASSSGLLAGNSYNEQFF.